The clone carrying this TCR beta chain was seen a handful of times. This record belongs to a study of molecular identifiers for immune sequencing clone quantification. Using its own MiXCR run on the PCR reads, TCRdb lists one record per CDR3 protein. In the table there are 400,000 to 600,000 distinct CDR3 sequences, about a quarter of which are singletons. Sample: naive CD8+ T cells from blood, with Jurkat cell RNA spiked in. Subset of the sample: FACS-sorted CD8+CD4-CCR7+CD45RA+ naive T cells. This receptor was identified in a human donor in good health. Some libraries in this study had Jurkat cell RNA spiked in.

The CDR3 DNA is TGTGCCAGCAGTTATAGTCTTGGGACAGCCTCAGATACGCAGTATTTT. Translated: CASSYSLGTASDTQYF. This chain links TRBV6-6 with TRBJ2-3; TRBD1 matches at 7 bases. Germline lookup yields CDR1 MNHNY and CDR2 SVGAGI (reference sequence). This CDR3 contains 16 residues. V lost 3 bases, J lost 4 bases, and 10 bases stayed unmatched.